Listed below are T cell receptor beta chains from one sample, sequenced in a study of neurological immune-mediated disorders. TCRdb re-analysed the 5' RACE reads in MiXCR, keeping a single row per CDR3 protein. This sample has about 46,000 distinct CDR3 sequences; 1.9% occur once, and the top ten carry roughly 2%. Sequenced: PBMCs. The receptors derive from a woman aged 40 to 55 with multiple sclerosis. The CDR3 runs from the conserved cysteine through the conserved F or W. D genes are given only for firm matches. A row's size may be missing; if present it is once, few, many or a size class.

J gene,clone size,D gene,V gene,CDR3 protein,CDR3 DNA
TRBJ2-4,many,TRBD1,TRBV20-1,CSAPGQAEGNIQYF,TGCAGTGCACCGGGACAGGCAGAAGGAAACATTCAGTACTTC
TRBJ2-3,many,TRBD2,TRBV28,CASSLHPGLAHTDTQYF,TGTGCCAGCAGTTTGCACCCGGGACTAGCTCACACAGATACGCAGTATTTT
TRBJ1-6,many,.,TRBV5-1,CASSPLGGGGWTLHF,TGCGCCAGCAGCCCCTTAGGAGGCGGGGGATGGACCCTCCACTTT
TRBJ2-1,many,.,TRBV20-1,CSARGRRGSSSYNEQFF,TGCAGTGCTAGAGGCCGTCGAGGGTCCTCCTCCTACAATGAGCAGTTCTTC
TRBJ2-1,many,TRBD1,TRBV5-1,CASSLGDSHNEQFF,TGCGCCAGCAGCTTGGGGGACAGCCACAATGAGCAGTTCTTC
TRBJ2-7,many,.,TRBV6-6,CASTERRITHEQYF,TGTGCCAGCACCGAACGGAGGATAACCCACGAGCAGTACTTC
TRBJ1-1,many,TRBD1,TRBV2,CASKGQGTEAFF,TGTGCCAGCAAAGGACAGGGGACTGAAGCTTTCTTT
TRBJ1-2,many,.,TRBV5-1,CASSLQEGGTYGYTF,TGCGCCAGCAGCTTGCAAGAGGGGGGGACCTATGGCTACACCTTC
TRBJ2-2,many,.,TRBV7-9,CASSFAALANTGELFF,TGTGCCAGCAGCTTCGCAGCACTAGCAAACACCGGGGAGCTGTTTTTT
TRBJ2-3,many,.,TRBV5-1,CASSLGPGTQYF,TGCGCCAGCAGCTTGGGGCCAGGTACGCAGTATTTT
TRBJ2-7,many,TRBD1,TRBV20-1,CSAKTGTGSYSYEQYF,TGCAGTGCAAAGACCGGGACAGGGTCCTACTCCTACGAGCAGTACTTC
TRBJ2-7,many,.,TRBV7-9,CASSFRTAYEQYF,TGTGCCAGCAGCTTTAGGACAGCCTACGAGCAGTACTTC
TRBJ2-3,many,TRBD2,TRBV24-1,CATSNGGDVTDTQYF,TGTGCCACTTCCAACGGGGGGGACGTAACAGATACGCAGTATTTT
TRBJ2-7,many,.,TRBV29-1,CSVDIQGGLYEQYF,TGCAGCGTTGATATCCAGGGAGGACTCTACGAGCAGTACTTC
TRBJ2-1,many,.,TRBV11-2,CASSFLSLVGGNQGAYNEQFF,TGTGCCAGCAGCTTCCTCTCCTTAGTTGGGGGGAATCAAGGCGCCTACAATGAGCAGTTCTTC
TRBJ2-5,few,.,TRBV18,CASSPSGGTQYF,TGTGCCAGCTCACCCAGTGGAGGGACCCAGTACTTC
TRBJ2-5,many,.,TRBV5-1,CASSLRWQQETQYF,TGCGCCAGCAGCTTGAGGTGGCAGCAAGAGACCCAGTACTTC
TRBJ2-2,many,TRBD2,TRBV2,CASRGTRTGELFF,TGTGCCAGCAGGGGGACTAGAACCGGGGAGCTGTTTTTT
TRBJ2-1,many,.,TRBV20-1,CSAIGDRAYNEQFF,TGCAGTGCTATTGGGGATAGGGCCTACAATGAGCAGTTCTTC
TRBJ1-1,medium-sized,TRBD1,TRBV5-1,CASSLWGGGGDNTEAFF,TGCGCCAGCAGCTTGTGGGGAGGAGGGGGCGATAACACTGAAGCTTTCTTT
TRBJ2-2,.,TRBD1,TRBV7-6,CASSLDRGLDTGELFF,TGTGCCAGCAGCTTGGACAGGGGGCTGGACACCGGGGAGCTGTTTTTT
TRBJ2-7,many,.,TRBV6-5,CASSQGQGFNEQYF,TGTGCCAGCAGTCAGGGGCAGGGTTTCAACGAGCAGTACTTC
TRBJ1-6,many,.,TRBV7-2,CASSLGLAGSPLHF,TGTGCCAGCAGCTTAGGACTGGCGGGGTCACCCCTCCACTTT
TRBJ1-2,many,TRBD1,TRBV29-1,CSVTGVTGGYTF,TGCAGCGTCACAGGGGTTACGGGGGGCTACACCTTC
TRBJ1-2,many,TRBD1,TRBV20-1,CSAPQGANYGYTF,TGCAGTGCTCCTCAGGGGGCGAACTATGGCTACACCTTC
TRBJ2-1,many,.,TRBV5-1,CASSFGGGNEQFF,TGCGCCAGCAGCTTCGGAGGGGGAAATGAGCAGTTCTTC
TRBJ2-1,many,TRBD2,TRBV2,CASRSGGGEDEQFF,TGTGCCAGCAGGAGCGGGGGGGGCGAAGATGAGCAGTTCTTC
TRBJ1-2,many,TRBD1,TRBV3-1,CASRGQGAYGYTF,TGTGCCAGCAGGGGACAGGGGGCATACGGCTACACCTTC
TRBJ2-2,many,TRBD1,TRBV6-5,CASSYGTAGELFF,TGTGCCAGCAGTTACGGGACAGCCGGGGAGCTGTTTTTT
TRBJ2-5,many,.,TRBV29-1,CSVARPWEETQYF,TGCAGCGTTGCGAGGCCTTGGGAGGAGACCCAGTACTTC
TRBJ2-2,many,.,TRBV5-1,CASSFSQNTGELFF,TGCGCCAGCAGCTTTTCGCAGAACACCGGGGAGCTGTTTTTT
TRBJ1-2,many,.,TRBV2,CASSESGILYGYTF,TGTGCCAGCAGTGAATCCGGGATACTATACGGCTACACCTTC
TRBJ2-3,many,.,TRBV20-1,CSARSQSNTDTQYF,TGCAGTGCTAGGAGTCAGAGTAACACAGATACGCAGTATTTT
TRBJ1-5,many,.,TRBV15,CATSTRMYQPQHF,TGTGCCACCAGCACTAGAATGTATCAGCCCCAGCATTTT
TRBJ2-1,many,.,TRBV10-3,CAISYLRPGSPSAHNEQFF,TGTGCCATCAGTTACCTCCGCCCGGGATCCCCCTCCGCACACAATGAGCAGTTCTTC
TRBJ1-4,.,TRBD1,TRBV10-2,CASSNPGQGSEKLFF,TGCGCCAGCAGCAACCCGGGACAGGGGAGTGAAAAACTGTTTTTT
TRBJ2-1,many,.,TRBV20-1,CSASWGSYNEQFF,TGCAGTGCTAGTTGGGGTTCCTACAATGAGCAGTTCTTC
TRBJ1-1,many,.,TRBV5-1,CASSLFDKNTEAFF,TGCGCCAGCAGCTTGTTTGACAAGAACACTGAAGCTTTCTTT
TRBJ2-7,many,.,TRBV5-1,CASSLKSHPYEQYF,TGCGCCAGCAGCTTGAAGTCCCATCCTTACGAGCAGTACTTC
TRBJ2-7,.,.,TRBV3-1,CASSKGGTYEQYF,TGTGCCAGCAGCAAGGGGGGGACCTACGAGCAGTACTTC
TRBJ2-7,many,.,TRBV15,CATSSLTRGEQYF,TGTGCCACCAGCAGTTTAACCCGAGGGGAGCAGTACTTC